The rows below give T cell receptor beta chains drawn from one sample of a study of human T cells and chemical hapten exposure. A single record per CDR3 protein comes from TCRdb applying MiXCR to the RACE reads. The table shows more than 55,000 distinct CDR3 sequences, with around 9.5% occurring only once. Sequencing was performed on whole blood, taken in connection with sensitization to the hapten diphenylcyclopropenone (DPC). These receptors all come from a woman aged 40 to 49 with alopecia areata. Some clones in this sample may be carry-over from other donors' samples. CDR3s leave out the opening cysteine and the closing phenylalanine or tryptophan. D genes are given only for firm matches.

SVGFTAGSHEQF,TRBV29-1,TRBJ2-1,12,TRBD2
ASSLGQGIAYEQY,TRBV18,TRBJ2-7,13,TRBD1
SAKTRSTGELF,TRBV20-1,TRBJ2-2,11,-
ASSWRTNYNEQF,TRBV5-1,TRBJ2-1,12,-
ASSLVRTGRTVNNSPLH,TRBV7-8,TRBJ1-6,17,TRBD1
ASSQVVLAGGNEQF,TRBV4-2,TRBJ2-1,14,TRBD2
ASSEALFGRGYGYT,TRBV2,TRBJ1-2,14,-
ASTKRAGGSYEQY,TRBV27,TRBJ2-7,13,-
ASCQTGPRSPLH,TRBV12-3/TRBV12-4,TRBJ1-6,12,TRBD1
ASSQVGGSYGYT,TRBV4-1,TRBJ1-2,12,-
ASSSTGFGNTIY,TRBV12-3/TRBV12-4,TRBJ1-3,12,-
SVEDTGQSKETQY,TRBV29-1,TRBJ2-5,13,-
ASSQDSQGSNYGYT,TRBV4-3,TRBJ1-2,14,TRBD1
SGGRGTEAF,TRBV29-1,TRBJ1-1,9,-
ASSSPPGSSYNEQF,TRBV11-2,TRBJ2-1,14,-
ASSLWGSGELF,TRBV12-3/TRBV12-4,TRBJ2-2,11,-
ASSRGTGVDSPLH,TRBV18,TRBJ1-6,13,TRBD1
ASSIMTGGGNEKLF,TRBV7-2,TRBJ1-4,14,-
ASSQGGIQRGETQY,TRBV4-3,TRBJ2-5,14,-
ASSQDSTKGADTQY,TRBV4-3,TRBJ2-3,14,-
ASSRDRILYEQY,TRBV12-3/TRBV12-4,TRBJ2-7,12,TRBD1
ASSLGLGAYEQY,TRBV5-5,TRBJ2-7,12,-
SASRSGGADEQF,TRBV20-1,TRBJ2-1,12,TRBD2
SVEGDKDTEAF,TRBV29-1,TRBJ1-1,11,-
ASSYVQGRYGYT,TRBV12-3/TRBV12-4,TRBJ1-2,12,TRBD1
ASSVVGGQETQY,TRBV9,TRBJ2-5,12,-
ASSYRQVSEKLF,TRBV6-2/TRBV6-3,TRBJ1-4,12,-
SVSRTGSEQF,TRBV29-1,TRBJ2-1,10,TRBD1